This TCR beta chain appears in the sequencing data of a study of tumor-infiltrating lymphocytes in primary liver carcinoma. Study-level findings and limits: Overlap in tumor-adjacent and tumor-blood pairs fell below that of tumor region pairs. Top-250-clone fractions were significantly higher in tumors than in blood (p = 0.039).

Unsorted bulk tissue, roughly 20-32 mg of it, served as the source for co-extraction of RNA and DNA. Trimming pared 3 bases from V and 4 bases from J, leaving 21 bases between. This CDR3 comprises 16 residues. Germline CDR1 SQVTM, CDR2 ANQGSEA. A note on this clonotype: The antigen is unknown. It is likely a read error, because the conserved phenylalanine at the end of the CDR3 is missing.

The input was approximately 0.45 ug total RNA; TCR beta cDNA was made from it with a constant-region primer. Three nested multiplex PCR rounds, a slightly modified ARM-PCR, produced the libraries for TCR beta. Running 10 cycles apiece, the first two PCR rounds relied on TRBV1-TRBV30 forward primers together with a C-beta reverse primer. TCRdb analysed the multiplex PCR reads with MiXCR anew, one entry per CDR3 protein. Counted here are more than 50,000 distinct CDR3 sequences, 70% to 80% occurring once; the ten biggest clones make up around 23%. This chain links TRBV29-1 with TRBJ2-5; D perhaps matches TRBD2 (5 bases). This sequence originates from a man aged 35-49 years with primary liver carcinoma and hepatitis B virus infection. Sequenced input: liver tumor tissue from sampling region 2. Subset reported: tumor region T2, inferior pole. The chain's CDR3 is CSVETTMDESGETQYL. The CDR3 DNA is TGCAGCGTTGAGACTACCATGGACGAATCGGGAGAGACCCAGTACCTC.